This record looks at one T cell receptor (beta chain) sequence and its context. The antigen remains undetermined. This CDR3 has 16 amino acids. The sample comes from a study of T cells expressing NK-cell markers. For the study at large: Of eight sequenced donors, seven were HCMV-seropositive and one HCMV-seronegative. The study, taken as a whole, reports: These clonotypes additionally ranked first within the CD3+CD56-NKG2C+ fraction of several donors.

TCRdb re-called the 5' RACE reads and shows each CDR3 protein once, DNA omitted. Here the sample table reports 300,000 to 450,000 distinct CDR3 sequences. Sequencing was done on a sample of blood T cells: a sorted CD56 or NKG2C T cell subset, CD4+ or CD8+ T cells, or bulk PBMC T cells (not recorded which). The genes are TRBV21-1 and TRBJ2-2; absent DNA, TCRdb's TRBD1 call cannot be checked. TRBV21-1 counts as a pseudogene. This TCR derives from a man between 18 and 69 years old in good health. CDR3: CASSNYEQGNAGELFF.